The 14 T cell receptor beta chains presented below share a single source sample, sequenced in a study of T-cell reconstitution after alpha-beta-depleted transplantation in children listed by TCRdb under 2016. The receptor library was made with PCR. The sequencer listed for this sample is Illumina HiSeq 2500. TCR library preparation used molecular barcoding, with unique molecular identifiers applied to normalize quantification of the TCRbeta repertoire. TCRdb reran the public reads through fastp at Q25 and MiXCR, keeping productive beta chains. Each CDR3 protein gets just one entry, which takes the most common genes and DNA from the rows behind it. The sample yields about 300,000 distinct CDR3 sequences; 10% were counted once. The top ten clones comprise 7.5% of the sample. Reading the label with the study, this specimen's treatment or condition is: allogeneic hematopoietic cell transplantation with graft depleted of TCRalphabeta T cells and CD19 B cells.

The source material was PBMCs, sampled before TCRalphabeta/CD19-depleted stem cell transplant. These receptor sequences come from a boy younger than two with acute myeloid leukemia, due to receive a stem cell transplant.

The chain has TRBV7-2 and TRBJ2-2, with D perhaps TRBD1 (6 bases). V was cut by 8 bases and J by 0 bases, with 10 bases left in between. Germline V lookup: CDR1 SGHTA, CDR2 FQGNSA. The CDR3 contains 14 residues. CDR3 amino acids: CASSGAANTGELFF. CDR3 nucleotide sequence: TGTGCCAGCTCAGGGGCGGCGAACACCGGGGAGCTGTTTTTT.

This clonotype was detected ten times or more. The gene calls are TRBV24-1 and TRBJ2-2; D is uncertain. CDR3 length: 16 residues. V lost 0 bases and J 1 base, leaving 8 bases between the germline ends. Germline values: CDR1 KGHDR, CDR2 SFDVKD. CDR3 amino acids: CATSDLRDWNTGELFF. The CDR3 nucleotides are TGTGCCACCAGTGATTTGAGAGACTGGAACACCGGGGAGCTGTTTTTT.

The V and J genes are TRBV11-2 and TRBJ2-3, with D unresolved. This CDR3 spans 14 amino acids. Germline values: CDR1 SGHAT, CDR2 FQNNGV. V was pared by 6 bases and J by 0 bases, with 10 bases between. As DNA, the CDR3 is TGTGCCAGCAGGAGCCCCGGTAGCACAGATACGCAGTATTTT. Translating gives CASRSPGSTDTQYF.

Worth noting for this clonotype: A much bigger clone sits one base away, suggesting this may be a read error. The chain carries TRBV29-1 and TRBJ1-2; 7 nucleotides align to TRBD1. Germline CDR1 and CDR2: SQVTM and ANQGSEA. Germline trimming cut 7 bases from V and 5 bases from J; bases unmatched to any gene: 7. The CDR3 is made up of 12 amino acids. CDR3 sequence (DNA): TGCAGCGCGGGGGACAGCAAATATGGCTACACCTTC. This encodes CSAGDSKYGYTF.

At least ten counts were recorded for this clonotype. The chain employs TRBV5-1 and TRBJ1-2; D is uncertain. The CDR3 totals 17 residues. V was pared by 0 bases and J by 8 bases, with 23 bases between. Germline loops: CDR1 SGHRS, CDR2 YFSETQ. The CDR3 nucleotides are TGCGCCAGCAGCTTGGTGGAGGGCGCAGGACTCACGAGAGGCTACACCTTC. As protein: CASSLVEGAGLTRGYTF.

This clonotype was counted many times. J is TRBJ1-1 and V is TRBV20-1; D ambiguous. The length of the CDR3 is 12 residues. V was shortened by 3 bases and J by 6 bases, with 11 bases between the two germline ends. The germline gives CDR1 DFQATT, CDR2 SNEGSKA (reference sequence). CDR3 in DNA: TGCAGTGCTAGTGAAGGGAGGTCTGAAGCTTTCTTT. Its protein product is CSASEGRSEAFF.

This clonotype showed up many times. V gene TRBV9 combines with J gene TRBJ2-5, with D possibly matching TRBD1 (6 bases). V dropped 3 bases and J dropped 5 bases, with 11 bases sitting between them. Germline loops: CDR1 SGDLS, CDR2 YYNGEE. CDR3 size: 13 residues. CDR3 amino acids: CASSDRAQETQYF. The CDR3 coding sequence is TGTGCCAGCAGCGACAGGGCTCAGGAGACCCAGTACTTC.

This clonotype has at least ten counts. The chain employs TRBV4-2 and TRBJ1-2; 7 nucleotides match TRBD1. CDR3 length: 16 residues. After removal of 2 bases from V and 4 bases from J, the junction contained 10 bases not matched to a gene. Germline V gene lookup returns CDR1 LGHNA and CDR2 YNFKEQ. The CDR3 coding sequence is TGTGCCAGCAGCCAAATTCATCAGGGGGGTAGCTATGGCTACACCTTC. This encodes CASSQIHQGGSYGYTF.

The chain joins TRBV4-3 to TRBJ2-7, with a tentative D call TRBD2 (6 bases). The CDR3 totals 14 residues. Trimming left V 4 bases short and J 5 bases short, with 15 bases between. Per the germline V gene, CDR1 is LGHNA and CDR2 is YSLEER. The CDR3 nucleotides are TGCGCCAGCAGCCCCCTGGGCGGGATCGACGAGCAGTACTTC. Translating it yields CASSPLGGIDEQYF.

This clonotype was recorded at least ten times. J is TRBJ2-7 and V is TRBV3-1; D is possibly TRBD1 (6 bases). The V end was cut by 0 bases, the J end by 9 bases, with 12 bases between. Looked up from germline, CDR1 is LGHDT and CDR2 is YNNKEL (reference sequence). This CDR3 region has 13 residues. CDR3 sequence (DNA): TGTGCCAGCAGCCAAGACCGGCACAGGGCGCAGTACTTC. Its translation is CASSQDRHRAQYF.

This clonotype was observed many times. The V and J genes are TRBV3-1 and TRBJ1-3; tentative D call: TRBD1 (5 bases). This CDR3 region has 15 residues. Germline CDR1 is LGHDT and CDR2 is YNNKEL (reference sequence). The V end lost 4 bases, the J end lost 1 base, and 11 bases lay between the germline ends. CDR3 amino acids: CASSPRGESGNTIYF. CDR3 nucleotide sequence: TGTGCCAGCAGCCCGAGAGGGGAATCTGGAAACACCATATATTTT.

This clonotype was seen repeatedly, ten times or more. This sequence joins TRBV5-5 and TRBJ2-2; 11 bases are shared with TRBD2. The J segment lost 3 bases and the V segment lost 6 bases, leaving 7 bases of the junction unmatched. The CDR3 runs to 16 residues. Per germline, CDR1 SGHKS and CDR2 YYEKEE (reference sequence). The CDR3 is CASTDTSGSHTGELFF. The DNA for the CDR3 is TGTGCCAGCACCGATACTAGCGGGAGCCACACCGGGGAGCTGTTTTTT. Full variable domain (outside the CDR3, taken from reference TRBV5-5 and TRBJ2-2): DAGVTQSPTHLIKTRGQQVTLRCSPISGHKSVSWYQQVLGQGPQFIFQYYEKEERGRGNFPDRFSARQFPNYSSELNVNALLLGDSALYLCASTDTSGSHTGELFFGEGSRLTVL.

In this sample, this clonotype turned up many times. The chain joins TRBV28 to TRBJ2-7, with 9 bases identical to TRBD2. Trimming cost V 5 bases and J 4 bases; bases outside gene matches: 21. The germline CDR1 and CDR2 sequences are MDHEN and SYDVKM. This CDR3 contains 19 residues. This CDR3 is CASSPQGAGAGGRRYEQYF. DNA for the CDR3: TGTGCCAGCAGTCCACAGGGCGCGGGAGCGGGGGGCCGTAGGTACGAGCAGTACTTC.

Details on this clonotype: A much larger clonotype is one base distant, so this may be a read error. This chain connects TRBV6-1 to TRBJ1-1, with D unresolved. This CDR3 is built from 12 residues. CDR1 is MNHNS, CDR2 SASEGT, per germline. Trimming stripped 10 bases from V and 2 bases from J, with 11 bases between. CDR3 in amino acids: CATREGNTEAFF. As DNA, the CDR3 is TGTGCCACGAGAGAGGGTAACACTGAAGCTTTCTTT.